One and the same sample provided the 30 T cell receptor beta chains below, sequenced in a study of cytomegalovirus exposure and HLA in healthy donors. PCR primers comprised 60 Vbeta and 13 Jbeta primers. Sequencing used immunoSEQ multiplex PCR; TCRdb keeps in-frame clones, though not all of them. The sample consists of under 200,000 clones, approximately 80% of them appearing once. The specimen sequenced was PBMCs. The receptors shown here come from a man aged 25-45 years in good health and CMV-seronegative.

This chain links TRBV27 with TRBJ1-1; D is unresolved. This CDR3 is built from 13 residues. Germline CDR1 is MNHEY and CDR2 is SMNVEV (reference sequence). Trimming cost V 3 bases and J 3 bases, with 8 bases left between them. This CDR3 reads CASSFREDTEAFF. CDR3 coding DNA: TGTGCCAGCAGTTTCCGGGAAGACACTGAAGCTTTCTTT.

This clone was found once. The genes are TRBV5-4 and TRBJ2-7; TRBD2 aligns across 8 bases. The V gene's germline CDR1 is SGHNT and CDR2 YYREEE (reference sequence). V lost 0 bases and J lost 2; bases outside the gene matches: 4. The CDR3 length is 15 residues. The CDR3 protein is CASSLELAETYEQYF. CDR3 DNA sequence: TGTGCCAGCAGCTTGGAACTAGCGGAGACCTACGAGCAGTACTTC.

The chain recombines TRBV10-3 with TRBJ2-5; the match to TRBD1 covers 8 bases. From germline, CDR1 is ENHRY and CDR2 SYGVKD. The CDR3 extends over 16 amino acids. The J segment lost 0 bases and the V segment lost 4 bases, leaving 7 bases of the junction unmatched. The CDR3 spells CAISVHSDRDQETQYF. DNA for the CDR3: TGTGCCATCAGTGTCCACTCGGACAGGGACCAAGAGACCCAGTACTTC.

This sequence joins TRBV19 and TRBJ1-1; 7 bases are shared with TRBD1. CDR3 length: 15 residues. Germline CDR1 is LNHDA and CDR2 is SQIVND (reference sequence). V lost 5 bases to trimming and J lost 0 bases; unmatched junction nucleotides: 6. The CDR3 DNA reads TGTGCCAGTAGTTCCGCACAGGGGATGAACACTGAAGCTTTCTTT. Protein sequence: CASSSAQGMNTEAFF.

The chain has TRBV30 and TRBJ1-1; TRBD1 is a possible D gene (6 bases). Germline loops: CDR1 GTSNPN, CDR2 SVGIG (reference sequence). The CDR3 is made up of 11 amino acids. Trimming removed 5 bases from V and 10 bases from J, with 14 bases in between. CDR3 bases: TGTGCCTGGCAGAACCAGGGGTTAGCTTTCTTT. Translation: CAWQNQGLAFF.

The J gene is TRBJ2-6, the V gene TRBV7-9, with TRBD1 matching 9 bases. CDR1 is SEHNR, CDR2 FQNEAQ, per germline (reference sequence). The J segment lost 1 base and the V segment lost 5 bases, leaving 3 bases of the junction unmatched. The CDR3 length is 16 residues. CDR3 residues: CASSHGTGSGANVLTF. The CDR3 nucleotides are TGTGCCAGCAGCCACGGGACAGGGTCTGGGGCCAACGTCCTGACTTTC.

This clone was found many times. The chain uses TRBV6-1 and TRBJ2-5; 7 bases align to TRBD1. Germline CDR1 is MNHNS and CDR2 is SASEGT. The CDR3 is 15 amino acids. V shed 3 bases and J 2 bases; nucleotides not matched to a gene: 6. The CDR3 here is CASSEETGRQETQYF. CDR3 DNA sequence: TGTGCCAGCAGTGAGGAGACAGGGCGACAAGAGACCCAGTACTTC.

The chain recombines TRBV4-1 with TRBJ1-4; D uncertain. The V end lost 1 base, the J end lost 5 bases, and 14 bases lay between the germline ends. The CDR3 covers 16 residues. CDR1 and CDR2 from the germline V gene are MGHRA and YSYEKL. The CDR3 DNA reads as TGCGCCAGCAGCCAAGTATCGAGCGGGAAAAATGAAAAACTGTTTTTT. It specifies CASSQVSSGKNEKLFF.

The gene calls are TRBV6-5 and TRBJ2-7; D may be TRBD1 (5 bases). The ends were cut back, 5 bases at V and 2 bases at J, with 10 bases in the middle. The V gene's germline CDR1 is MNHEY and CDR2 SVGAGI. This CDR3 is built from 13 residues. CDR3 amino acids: CASSPGYTYEQYF. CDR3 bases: TGTGCCAGCAGTCCAGGGTATACCTACGAGCAGTACTTC.

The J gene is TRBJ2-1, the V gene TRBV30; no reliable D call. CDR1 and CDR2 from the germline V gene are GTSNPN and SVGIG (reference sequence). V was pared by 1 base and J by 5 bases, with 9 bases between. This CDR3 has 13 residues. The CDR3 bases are TGTGCCTGGAGTGGTGGCCTCGACAATGAGCAGTTCTTC. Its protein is CAWSGGLDNEQFF.

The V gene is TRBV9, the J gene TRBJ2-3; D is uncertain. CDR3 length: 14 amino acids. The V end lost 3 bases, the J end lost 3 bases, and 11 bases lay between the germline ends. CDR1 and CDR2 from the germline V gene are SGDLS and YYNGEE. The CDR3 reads CASSGQGLTDTQYF. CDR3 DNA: TGTGCCAGCAGCGGACAAGGCCTAACAGATACGCAGTATTTT.

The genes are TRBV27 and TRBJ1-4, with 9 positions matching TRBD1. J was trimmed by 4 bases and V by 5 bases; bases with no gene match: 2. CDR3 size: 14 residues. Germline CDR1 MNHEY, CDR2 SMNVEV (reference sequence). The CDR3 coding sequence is TGTGCCAGCAGTGTGGACAGGGGTAATGAAAAACTGTTTTTT. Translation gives CASSVDRGNEKLFF.

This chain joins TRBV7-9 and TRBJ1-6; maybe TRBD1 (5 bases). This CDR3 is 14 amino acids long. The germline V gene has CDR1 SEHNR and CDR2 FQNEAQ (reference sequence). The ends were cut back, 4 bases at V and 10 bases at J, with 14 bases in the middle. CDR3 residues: CASSSGRVESPLHF. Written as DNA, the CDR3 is TGTGCCAGCAGCTCAGGGAGGGTTGAATCACCCCTCCACTTT.

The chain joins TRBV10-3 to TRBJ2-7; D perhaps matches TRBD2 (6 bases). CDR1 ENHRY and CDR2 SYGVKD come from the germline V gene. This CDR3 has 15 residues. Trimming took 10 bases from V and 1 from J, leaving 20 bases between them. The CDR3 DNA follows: TGTGCCACCTCCGGTGGGGTAGCGGCGTCCTACGAGCAGTACTTC. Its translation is CATSGGVAASYEQYF.

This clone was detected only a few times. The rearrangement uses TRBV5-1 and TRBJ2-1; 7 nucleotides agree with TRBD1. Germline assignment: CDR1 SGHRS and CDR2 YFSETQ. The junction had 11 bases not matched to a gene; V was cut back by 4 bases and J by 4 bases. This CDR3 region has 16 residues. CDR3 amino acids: CASSPPDRAQYNEQFF. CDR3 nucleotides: TGCGCCAGCAGCCCCCCCGACAGGGCGCAGTACAATGAGCAGTTCTTC.

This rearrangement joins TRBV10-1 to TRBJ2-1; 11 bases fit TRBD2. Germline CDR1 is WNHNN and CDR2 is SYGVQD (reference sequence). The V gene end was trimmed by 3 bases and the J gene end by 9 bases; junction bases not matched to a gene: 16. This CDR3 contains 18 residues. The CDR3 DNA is TGCGCCAGCAGTGAAGGGGACTACGGACTAGCGGGTAGGAGTGAGCAGTTCTTC. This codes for CASSEGDYGLAGRSEQFF.

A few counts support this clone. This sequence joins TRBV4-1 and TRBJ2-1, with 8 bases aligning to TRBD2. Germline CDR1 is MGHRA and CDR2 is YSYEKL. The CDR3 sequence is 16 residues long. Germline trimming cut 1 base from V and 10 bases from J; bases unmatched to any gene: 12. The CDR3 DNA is TGCGCCAGCAGCCAAGGTAGCGGGATCCTCCAATACGAGCAGTTCTTC. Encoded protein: CASSQGSGILQYEQFF.

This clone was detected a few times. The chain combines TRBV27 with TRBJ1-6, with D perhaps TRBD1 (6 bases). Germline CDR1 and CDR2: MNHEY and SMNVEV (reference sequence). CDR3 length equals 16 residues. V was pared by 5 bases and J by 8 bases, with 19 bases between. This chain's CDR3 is CASSLYYRVPDSPLHF. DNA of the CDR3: TGTGCCAGCAGTCTCTATTACAGGGTTCCGGATTCACCCCTCCACTTT.

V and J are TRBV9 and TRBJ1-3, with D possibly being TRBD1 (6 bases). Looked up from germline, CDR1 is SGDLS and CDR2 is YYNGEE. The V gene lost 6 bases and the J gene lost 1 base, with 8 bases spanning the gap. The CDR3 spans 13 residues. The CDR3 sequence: CASTDRSGNTIYF. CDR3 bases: TGTGCCAGCACAGACAGGTCTGGAAACACCATATATTTT.

CDR3: CASSSPGQTLGFNTEAFF. CDR3 DNA: TGTGCCAGCAGCTCGCCGGGACAGACCTTGGGGTTCAACACTGAAGCTTTCTTT. The V gene is TRBV7-8, the J gene TRBJ1-1; 7 positions match TRBD1. Germline V CDR1 and CDR2: SGHVS, FQNEAQ. CDR3 length: 18 amino acids. V lost 4 bases to trimming and J lost 2 bases; unmatched junction nucleotides: 16. The variable domain in full, completed from reference TRBV7-8 and TRBJ1-1, reads GAGVSQSPRYKVAKRGQDVALRCDPISGHVSLFWYQQALGQGPEFLTYFQNEAQLDKSGLPSDRFFAERPEGSVSTLKIQRTQQEDSAVYLCASSSPGQTLGFNTEAFFGQGTRLTVV.

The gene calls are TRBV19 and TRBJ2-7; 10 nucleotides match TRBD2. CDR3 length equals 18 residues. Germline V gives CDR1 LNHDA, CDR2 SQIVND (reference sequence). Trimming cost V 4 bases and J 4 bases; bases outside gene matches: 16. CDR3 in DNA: TGTGCCAGTAGTAAGGTCGGACTAGCGGAGTCTGGGGGATACGAGCAGTACTTC. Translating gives CASSKVGLAESGGYEQYF.

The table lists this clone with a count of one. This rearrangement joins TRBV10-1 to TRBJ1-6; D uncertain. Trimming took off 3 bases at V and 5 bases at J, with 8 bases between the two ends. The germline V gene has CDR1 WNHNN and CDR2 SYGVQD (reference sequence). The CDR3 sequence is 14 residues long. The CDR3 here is CASSEDLDNSPLHF. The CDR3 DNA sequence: TGCGCCAGCAGTGAAGACCTAGATAATTCACCCCTCCACTTT.

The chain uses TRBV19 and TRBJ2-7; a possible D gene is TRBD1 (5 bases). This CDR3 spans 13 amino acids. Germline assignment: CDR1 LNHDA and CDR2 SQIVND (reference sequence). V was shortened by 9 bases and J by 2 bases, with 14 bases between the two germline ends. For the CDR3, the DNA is TGTGCCAGCAAAAAGACAGAAACCTACGAGCAGTACTTC. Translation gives CASKKTETYEQYF.

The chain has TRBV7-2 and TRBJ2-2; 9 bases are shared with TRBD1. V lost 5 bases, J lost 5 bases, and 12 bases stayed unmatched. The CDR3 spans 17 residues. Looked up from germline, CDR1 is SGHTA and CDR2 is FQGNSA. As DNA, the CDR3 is TGTGCCAGCAGCCCCCCGGGAAGGGACAGGGTGACCGGGGAGCTGTTTTTT. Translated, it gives CASSPPGRDRVTGELFF.

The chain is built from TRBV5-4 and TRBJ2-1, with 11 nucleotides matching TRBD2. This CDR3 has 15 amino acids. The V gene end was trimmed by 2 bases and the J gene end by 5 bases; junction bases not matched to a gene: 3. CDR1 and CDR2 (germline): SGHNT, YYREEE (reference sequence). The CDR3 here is CASSFLAGGDNEQFF. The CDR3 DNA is TGTGCCAGCAGCTTTCTAGCGGGAGGAGACAATGAGCAGTTCTTC.

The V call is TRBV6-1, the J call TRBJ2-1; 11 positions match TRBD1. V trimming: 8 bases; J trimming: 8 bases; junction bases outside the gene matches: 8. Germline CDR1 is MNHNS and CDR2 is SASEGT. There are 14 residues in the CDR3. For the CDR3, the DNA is TGTGCCAGCCGCCGGGACAGGGGGAAAGATGAGCAGTTCTTC. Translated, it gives CASRRDRGKDEQFF.

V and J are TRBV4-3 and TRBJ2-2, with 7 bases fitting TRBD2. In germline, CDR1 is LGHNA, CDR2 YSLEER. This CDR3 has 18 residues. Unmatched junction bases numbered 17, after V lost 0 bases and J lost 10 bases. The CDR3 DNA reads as TGCGCCAGCAGCCAAGAATCAGGAGTAGCGGGTTTCTTCGCGGAGCTGTTTTTT. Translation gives CASSQESGVAGFFAELFF.

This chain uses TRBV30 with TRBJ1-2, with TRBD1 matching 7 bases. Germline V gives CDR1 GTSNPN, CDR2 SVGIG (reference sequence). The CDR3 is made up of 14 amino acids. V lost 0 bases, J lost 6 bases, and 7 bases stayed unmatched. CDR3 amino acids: CAWSVGRGEDGYTF. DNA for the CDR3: TGTGCCTGGAGTGTTGGCAGGGGGGAGGATGGCTACACCTTC.

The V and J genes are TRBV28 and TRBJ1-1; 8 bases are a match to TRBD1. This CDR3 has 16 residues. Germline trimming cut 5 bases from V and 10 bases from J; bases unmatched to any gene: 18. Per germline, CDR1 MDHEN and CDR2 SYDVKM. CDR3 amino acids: CASSASGGSGGVGAFF. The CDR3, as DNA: TGTGCCAGCAGTGCCTCAGGGGGCTCGGGTGGTGTTGGAGCTTTCTTT.

CDR3 nucleotides: TGTGCCAGCAGCGTGGCTAGCGGGGGGGTCACAGATACGCAGTATTTT. This gives the protein CASSVASGGVTDTQYF. J is TRBJ2-3 and V is TRBV9, with TRBD2 matching over 12 bases. Trimming took 2 bases from V and 2 from J; bases not matched to a gene: 3. The CDR3 contains 16 residues. Germline V lookup: CDR1 SGDLS, CDR2 YYNGEE.